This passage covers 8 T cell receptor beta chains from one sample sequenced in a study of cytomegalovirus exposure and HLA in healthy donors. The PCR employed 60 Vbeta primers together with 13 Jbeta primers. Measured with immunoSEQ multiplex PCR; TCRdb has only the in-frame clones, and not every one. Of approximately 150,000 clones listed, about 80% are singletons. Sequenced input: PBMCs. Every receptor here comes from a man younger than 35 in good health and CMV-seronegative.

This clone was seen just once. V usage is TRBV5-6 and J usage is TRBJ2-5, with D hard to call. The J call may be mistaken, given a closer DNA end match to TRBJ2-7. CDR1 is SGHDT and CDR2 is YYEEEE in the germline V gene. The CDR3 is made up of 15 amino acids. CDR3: CASSLVPSANYEQYF. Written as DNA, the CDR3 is TGTGCCAGCAGCTTGGTCCCAAGCGCCAACTACGAGCAGTACTTC.

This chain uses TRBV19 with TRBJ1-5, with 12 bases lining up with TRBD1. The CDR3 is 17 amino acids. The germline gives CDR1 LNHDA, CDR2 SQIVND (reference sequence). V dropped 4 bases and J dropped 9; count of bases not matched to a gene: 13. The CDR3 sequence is CASSTAKGQGAGWPQHF. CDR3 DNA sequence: TGTGCCAGTAGTACTGCCAAGGGACAGGGGGCAGGATGGCCCCAGCATTTT.

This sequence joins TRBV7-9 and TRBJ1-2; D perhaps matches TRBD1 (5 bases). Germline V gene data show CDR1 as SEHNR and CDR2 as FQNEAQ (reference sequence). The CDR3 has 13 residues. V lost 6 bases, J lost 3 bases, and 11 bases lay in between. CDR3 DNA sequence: TGTGCCAGCAGTCTTGACAGTGACTATGGCTACACCTTC. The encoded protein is CASSLDSDYGYTF.

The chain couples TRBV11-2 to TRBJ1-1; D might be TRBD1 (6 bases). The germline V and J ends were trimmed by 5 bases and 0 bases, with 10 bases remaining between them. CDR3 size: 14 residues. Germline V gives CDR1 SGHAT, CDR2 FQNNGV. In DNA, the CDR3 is TGTGCCAGCAGCCCTGGACAGATGAACACTGAAGCTTTCTTT. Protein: CASSPGQMNTEAFF.

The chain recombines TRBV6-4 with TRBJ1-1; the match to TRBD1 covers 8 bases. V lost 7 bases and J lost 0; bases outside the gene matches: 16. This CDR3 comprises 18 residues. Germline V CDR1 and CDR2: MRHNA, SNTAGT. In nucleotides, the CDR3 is TGTGCCAGCATCGTAAATAGGGACAGGCCTAACATGAACACTGAAGCTTTCTTT. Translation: CASIVNRDRPNMNTEAFF.

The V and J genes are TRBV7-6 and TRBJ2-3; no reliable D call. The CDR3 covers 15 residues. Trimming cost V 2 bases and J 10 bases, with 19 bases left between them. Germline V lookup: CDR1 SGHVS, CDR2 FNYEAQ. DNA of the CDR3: TGTGCCAGCAGCTTACCCGCCGATAGTCGGGTTGCGCAGTATTTT. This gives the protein CASSLPADSRVAQYF.

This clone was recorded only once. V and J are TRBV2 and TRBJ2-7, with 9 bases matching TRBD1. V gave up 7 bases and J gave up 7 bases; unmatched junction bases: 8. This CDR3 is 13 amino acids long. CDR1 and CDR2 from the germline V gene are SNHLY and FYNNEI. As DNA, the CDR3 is TGTGCCAGCACTACACAGGGGGCGGGGGAGCAGTACTTC. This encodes CASTTQGAGEQYF.

The chain's CDR3 is CASSFRGYSYEQYF. The CDR3 DNA reads as TGTGCCAGCAGCTTCAGGGGCTATTCCTACGAGCAGTACTTC. This chain connects TRBV7-8 to TRBJ2-7; a weak D match, TRBD1 (6 bases). V dropped 3 bases and J dropped 1 base, with 10 bases sitting between them. The CDR3 runs to 14 residues. Germline CDR1 SGHVS, CDR2 FQNEAQ.